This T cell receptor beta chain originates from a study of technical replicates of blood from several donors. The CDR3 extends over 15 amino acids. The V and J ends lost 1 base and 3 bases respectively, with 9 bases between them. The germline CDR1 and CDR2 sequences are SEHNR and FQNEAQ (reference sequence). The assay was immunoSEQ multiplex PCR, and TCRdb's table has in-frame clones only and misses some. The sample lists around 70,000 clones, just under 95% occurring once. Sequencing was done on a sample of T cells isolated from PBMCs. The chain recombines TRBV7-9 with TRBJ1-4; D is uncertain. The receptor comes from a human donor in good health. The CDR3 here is CASSLGSPANEKLFF. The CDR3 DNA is TGTGCCAGCAGCTTAGGGAGCCCGGCTAATGAAAAACTGTTTTTT.